The 8 T cell receptor beta chains below were found in one sample sequenced in a study of glioma-infiltrating T cells after dendritic cell vaccination. This table comes from immunoSEQ multiplex PCR, and its TCRdb copy is limited to in-frame clones, with some not included. Of tens of thousands of clones in the sample, around nine tenths were seen once. Source: blood, taken before dendritic cell vaccination. The source of these receptors is a human donor with glioblastoma.

The chain couples TRBV19 to TRBJ1-3, with D perhaps TRBD1 (6 bases). The CDR3 sequence is 15 residues long. Germline loops: CDR1 LNHDA, CDR2 SQIVND (reference sequence). Trimming removed 6 bases from V and 4 bases from J, with 16 bases in between. The CDR3 is CASRPQGWGGNTIYF. For the CDR3, the DNA is TGTGCCAGTAGGCCACAGGGTTGGGGAGGAAACACCATATATTTT.

Concerning this clone itself: Within the sample, other DNA sequences also encode this same CDR3. The rearrangement uses TRBV5-6 and TRBJ1-6, with D maybe TRBD1 (6 bases). The CDR3 totals 15 residues. Germline V gene lookup returns CDR1 SGHDT and CDR2 YYEEEE. Trimming removed 4 bases at V and 10 bases at J, with 18 bases between. The CDR3 region is CASSGGSTSGSPLHF. The CDR3 DNA reads TGTGCCAGCAGCGGGGGCAGTACCTCGGGATCACCCCTCCACTTT.

The J gene is TRBJ2-3, the V gene TRBV1; TRBD2 reflects the table's D call only, with no check against the DNA. TRBV1 counts as a pseudogene. This CDR3 is 16 amino acids long. CDR3 loop: CTSRIPRGTETDTQYF. DNA of the CDR3: TGCACCAGCAGGATACCTCGGGGAACCGAAACAGATACGCAGTATTTT.

This clone was observed a handful of times. The V call is TRBV6-5, the J call TRBJ1-6; TRBD1 matches at 7 bases. The CDR3 is 14 amino acids. CDR1 and CDR2 from the germline V gene are MNHEY and SVGAGI. The J segment lost 7 bases and the V segment lost 5 bases, leaving 5 bases of the junction unmatched. The CDR3 DNA reads TGTGCCAGCAGTAGACAGGGCCCGAATTCACCCCTCCACTTT. Encoded protein: CASSRQGPNSPLHF.

The rearrangement joins TRBV6-5 to TRBJ1-3; possibly TRBD1 for D (6 bases). The V end lost 6 bases, the J end lost 4 bases, and 16 bases lay between the germline ends. Germline lookup yields CDR1 MNHEY and CDR2 SVGAGI. The CDR3 totals 15 residues. The CDR3, as DNA: TGTGCCAGCAGCATAACAGGGAAGTTAGGAAACACCATATATTTT. As protein: CASSITGKLGNTIYF.

In this sample, this clone turned up a few times. The chain recombines TRBV2 with TRBJ1-4; 7 nucleotides match TRBD1. Trimming at V came to 6 bases and at J to 4 bases, leaving 8 bases not matched to a gene. The CDR3 consists of 15 residues. In germline, CDR1 is SNHLY, CDR2 FYNNEI. The CDR3 region is CASRGITGDNEKLFF. CDR3 sequence (DNA): TGTGCCAGCAGGGGGATAACAGGGGATAATGAAAAACTGTTTTTT.

The chain links TRBV6-6 to TRBJ2-5, with TRBD2 matching 7 bases. V was clipped by 6 bases and J by 7 bases; unmatched bases: 8. Looked up from germline, CDR1 is MNHNY and CDR2 is SVGAGI (reference sequence). The CDR3 contains 13 residues. The CDR3 spells CASSQGGGGTQYF. The CDR3 DNA sequence: TGTGCCAGCAGCCAGGGCGGGGGTGGGACCCAGTACTTC.

This chain links TRBV29-1 with TRBJ1-1, with 7 bases lining up with TRBD1. The trim removed 4 bases at V and 6 bases at J, leaving 5 bases unmatched. CDR1 SQVTM and CDR2 ANQGSEA come from the germline V gene. CDR3 length: 12 amino acids. CDR3 nucleotide sequence: TGCAGCGTTGTTCGACAGGGCCCTGAAGCTTTCTTT. This gives the protein CSVVRQGPEAFF.